The clone carrying this T cell receptor beta chain came up a few times. Measured with immunoSEQ multiplex PCR; TCRdb has only the in-frame clones, and not every one. Among some 320,000 clones listed, approximately 88% were seen once. The data originate from a study of blood T cell repertoires in COVID-19. The CDR3 runs to 15 residues. CDR1 SGHRS and CDR2 YFSETQ come from the germline V gene. V lost 4 bases and J lost 10; bases outside the gene matches: 11. The clonotype comes from a woman in her 30s who had recovered from COVID-19. The V gene is TRBV5-1, the J gene TRBJ1-6; 7 bases are shared with TRBD1. Material for sequencing was peripheral blood. The CDR3 DNA follows: TGCGCCAGCAGCCAGACAGGGCGCGATCGATCACCCCTCCACTTT. Translated: CASSQTGRDRSPLHF.